This TCR beta chain was identified during a study of human T cells and chemical hapten exposure. The germline V gene encodes CDR1 MDHEN and CDR2 SYDVKM. Trimming cost V 5 bases and J 9 bases; bases outside gene matches: 6. CDR3 length equals 14 residues. What the library attached to individual cDNA molecules were unique molecular identifiers. TCRdb reprocessed the RACE reads via MiXCR and lists one record per CDR3 protein. The table lists roughly 200,000 distinct CDR3 sequences, 24% of them singletons. Noted time point: patch test 3, about 24 weeks after DPC sensitization. The treatment here: therapeutic diphenylcyclopropenone sensitization with weekly scalp DPC. This clonotype was observed a handful of times.

The sequences come from whole blood, collected in connection with sensitization to the hapten diphenylcyclopropenone (DPC). The chain combines TRBV28 with TRBJ2-1, with 11 positions matching TRBD2. This TCR came from a woman aged 40 to 50 with alopecia areata. Some clones in this sample may be carry-over from other donors' samples. The CDR3 DNA reads TGTGCCAGCAGTCCCACTAGCGGGAGTAGTGAGCAGTTCTTC. Its translation: CASSPTSGSSEQFF.